This TCR beta chain was documented in a study of cytomegalovirus exposure and HLA in healthy donors. General study results and limits: In a later analysis, TCR association rates varied by HLA locus: DRB1 most, HLA-C fewest. Overall, under 200 TCR beta chains were annotated as cytomegalovirus-associated. Sequencing likely generated an artifact that appeared as a cluster of highly shared sequence variants.

60 Vbeta and 13 Jbeta primers were used in PCR. Clones were sequenced by immunoSEQ multiplex PCR, and TCRdb holds only the in-frame ones, with some missing. Seen here are 110,000 to 150,000 clones, over 70% observed once, and the top ten hold over 6%. Comment on this clone: The antigen is unknown.

From germline, CDR1 is SGHVS and CDR2 FNYEAQ. V shed 2 bases, J shed 7 bases, and the junction held 8 bases outside the gene matches. This CDR3 region has 16 residues. Sequenced material: PBMCs. The TCR originated in a man aged 25 to 40 in good health and CMV-seronegative. The rearrangement uses TRBV7-6 and TRBJ2-1; 10 positions match TRBD2. The CDR3 region has the DNA TGTGCCAGCAGCTTACTGCTAGCGGGAGTGGGGAATGAGCAGTTCTTC. Protein sequence: CASSLLLAGVGNEQFF.